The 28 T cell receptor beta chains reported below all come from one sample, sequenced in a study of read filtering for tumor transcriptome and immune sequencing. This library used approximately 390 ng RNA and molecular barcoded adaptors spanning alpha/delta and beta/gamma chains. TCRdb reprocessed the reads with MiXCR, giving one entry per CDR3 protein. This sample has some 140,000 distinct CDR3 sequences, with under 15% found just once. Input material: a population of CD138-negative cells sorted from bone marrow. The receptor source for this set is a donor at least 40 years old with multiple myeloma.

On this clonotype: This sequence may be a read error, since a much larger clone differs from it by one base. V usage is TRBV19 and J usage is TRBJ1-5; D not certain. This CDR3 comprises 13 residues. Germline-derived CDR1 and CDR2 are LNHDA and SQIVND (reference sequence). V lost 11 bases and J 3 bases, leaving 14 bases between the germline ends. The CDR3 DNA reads TGTGCCGCCAGCGACGGGCTCAATCAGCCCCAGCATTTT. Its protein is CAASDGLNQPQHF.

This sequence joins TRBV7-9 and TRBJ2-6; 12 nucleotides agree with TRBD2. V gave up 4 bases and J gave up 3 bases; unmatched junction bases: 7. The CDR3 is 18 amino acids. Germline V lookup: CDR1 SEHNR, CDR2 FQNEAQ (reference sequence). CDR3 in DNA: TGTGCCAGCAGCTCTGGACTAGCGGGGCCCCATGGGGCCAACGTCCTGACTTTC. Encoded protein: CASSSGLAGPHGANVLTF.

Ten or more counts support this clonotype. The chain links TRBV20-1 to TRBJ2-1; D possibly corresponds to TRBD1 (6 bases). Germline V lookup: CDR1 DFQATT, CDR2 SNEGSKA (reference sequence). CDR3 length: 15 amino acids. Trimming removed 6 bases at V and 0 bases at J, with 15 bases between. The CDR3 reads CSAHQGPVSYNEQFF. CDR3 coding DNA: TGCAGTGCCCATCAGGGGCCAGTCTCCTACAATGAGCAGTTCTTC.

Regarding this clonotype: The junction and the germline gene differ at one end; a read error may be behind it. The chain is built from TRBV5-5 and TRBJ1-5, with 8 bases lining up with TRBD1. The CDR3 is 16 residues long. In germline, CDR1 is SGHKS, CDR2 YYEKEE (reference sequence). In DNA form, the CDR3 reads TGTGCCAGCAGCTCCTCCGGGACAGGCTTCAATCAGCCCCAGCGTTTT. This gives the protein CASSSSGTGFNQPQRF.

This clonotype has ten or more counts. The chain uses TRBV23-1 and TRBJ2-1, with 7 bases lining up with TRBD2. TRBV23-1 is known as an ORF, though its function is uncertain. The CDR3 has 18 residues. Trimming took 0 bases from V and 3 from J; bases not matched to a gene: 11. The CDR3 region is CASSQSRESRLLYNEQFF. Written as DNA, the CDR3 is TGCGCCAGCAGTCAATCGCGGGAGAGCAGACTACTCTACAATGAGCAGTTCTTC.

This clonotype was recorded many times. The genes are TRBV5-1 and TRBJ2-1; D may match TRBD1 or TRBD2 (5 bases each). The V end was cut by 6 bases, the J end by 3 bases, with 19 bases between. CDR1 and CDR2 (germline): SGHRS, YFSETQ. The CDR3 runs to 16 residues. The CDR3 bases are TGCGCCAGCACCCCCCCTGGGGGAAAAGGCTACAATGAGCAGTTCTTC. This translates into CASTPPGGKGYNEQFF. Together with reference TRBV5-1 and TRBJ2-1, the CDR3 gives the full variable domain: KAGVTQTPRYLIKTRGQQVTLSCSPISGHRSVSWYQQTPGQGLQFLFEYFSETQRNKGNFPGRFSGRQFSNSRSEMNVSTLELGDSALYLCASTPPGGKGYNEQFFGPGTRLTVL.

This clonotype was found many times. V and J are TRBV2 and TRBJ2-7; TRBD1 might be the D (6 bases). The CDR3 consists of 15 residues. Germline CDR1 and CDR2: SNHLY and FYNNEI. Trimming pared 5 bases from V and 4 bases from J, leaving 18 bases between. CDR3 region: CASSLRMGTTYEQYF. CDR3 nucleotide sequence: TGTGCCAGCAGTTTAAGAATGGGGACAACATACGAGCAGTACTTC.

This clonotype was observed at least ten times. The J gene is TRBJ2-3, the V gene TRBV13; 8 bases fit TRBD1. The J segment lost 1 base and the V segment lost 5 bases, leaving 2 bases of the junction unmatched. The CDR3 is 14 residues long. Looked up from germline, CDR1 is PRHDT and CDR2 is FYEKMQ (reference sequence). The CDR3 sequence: CASSRDRRTDTQYF. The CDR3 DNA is TGTGCCAGCAGCCGGGACAGGCGCACAGATACGCAGTATTTT.

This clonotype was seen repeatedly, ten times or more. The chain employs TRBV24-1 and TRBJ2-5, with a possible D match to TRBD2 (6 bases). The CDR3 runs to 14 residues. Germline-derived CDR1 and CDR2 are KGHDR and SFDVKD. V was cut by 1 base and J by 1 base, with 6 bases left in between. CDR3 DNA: TGTGCCACCAGTGATTTCGGGGGCCAAGAGACCCAGTACTTC. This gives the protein CATSDFGGQETQYF.

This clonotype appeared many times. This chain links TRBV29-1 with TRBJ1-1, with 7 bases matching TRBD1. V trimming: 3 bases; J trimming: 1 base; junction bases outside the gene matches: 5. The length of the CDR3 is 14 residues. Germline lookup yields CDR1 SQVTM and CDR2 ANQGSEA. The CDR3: CSVEYRGGNTEAFF. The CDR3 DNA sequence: TGCAGCGTTGAGTACAGGGGAGGGAACACTGAAGCTTTCTTT.

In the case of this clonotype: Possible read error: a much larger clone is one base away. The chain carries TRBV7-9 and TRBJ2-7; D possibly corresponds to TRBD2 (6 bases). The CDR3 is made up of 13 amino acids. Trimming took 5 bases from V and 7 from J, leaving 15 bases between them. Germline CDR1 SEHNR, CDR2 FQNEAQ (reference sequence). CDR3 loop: CASSLGTPREQYF. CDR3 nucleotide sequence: TGTGCCAGCAGCCTCGGGACTCCCCGGGAGCAGTACTTC. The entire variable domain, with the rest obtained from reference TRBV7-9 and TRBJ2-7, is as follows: DTGVSQNPRHKITKRGQNVTFRCDPISEHNRLYWYRQTLGQGPEFLTYFQNEAQLEKSRLLSDRFSAERPKGSFSTLEIQRTEQGDSAMYLCASSLGTPREQYFGPGTRLTVT.

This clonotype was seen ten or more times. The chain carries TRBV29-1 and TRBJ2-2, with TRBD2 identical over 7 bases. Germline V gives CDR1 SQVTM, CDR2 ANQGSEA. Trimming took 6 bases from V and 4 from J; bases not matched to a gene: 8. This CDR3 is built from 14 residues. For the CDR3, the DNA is TGCAGCGTGCCGACTAGCCGGGTCACCGGGGAGCTGTTTTTT. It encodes CSVPTSRVTGELFF.

The CDR3 coding sequence is TGTGCCAGCTTAAGGGGGGGACACCAAACCGATGCGCAGTATTTT. As protein: CASLRGGHQTDAQYF. The rearrangement joins TRBV7-9 to TRBJ2-3; a possible D gene is TRBD2 (7 bases). The CDR3 is 15 residues long. The V gene lost 8 bases and the J gene lost 10 bases, with 25 bases spanning the gap. From germline, CDR1 is SEHNR and CDR2 FQNEAQ (reference sequence).

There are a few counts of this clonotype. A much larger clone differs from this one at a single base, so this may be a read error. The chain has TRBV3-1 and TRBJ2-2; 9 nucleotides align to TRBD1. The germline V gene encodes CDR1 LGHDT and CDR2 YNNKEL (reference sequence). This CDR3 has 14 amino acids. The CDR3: CASSGQGNTGELLF. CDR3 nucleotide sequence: TGTGCCAGCAGCGGACAGGGGAACACCGGGGAGCTGCTTTTT.

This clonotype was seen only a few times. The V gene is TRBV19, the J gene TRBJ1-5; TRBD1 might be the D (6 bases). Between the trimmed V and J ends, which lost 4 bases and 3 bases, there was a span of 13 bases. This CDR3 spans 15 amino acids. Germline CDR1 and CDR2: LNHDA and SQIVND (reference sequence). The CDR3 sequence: CASSNFRGANQPQHF. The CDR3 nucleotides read TGTGCCAGTAGTAACTTCCGGGGGGCCAATCAGCCCCAGCATTTT.

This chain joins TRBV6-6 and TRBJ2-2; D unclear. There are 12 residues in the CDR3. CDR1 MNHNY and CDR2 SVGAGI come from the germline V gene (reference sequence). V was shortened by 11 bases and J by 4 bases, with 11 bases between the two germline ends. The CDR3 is CACKAITGELFF. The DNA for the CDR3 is TGTGCCTGCAAGGCAATCACCGGGGAGCTGTTTTTT.

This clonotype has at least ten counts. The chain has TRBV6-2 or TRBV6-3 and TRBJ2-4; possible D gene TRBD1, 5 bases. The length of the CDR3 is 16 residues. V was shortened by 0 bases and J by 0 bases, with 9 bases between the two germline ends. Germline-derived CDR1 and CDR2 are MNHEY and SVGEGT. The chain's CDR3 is CASSYSTALAKNIQYF. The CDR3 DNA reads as TGTGCCAGCAGTTACTCGACAGCTTTAGCCAAAAACATTCAGTACTTC.

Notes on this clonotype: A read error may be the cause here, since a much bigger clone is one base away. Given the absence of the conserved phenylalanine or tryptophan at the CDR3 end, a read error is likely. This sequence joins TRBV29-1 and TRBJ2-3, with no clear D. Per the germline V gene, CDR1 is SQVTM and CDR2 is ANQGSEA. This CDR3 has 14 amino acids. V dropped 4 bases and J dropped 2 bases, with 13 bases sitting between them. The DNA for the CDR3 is TGCAGCGTTGTCCCCTCGGATGCCACAGATACGCAGTATTCT. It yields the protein CSVVPSDATDTQYS.

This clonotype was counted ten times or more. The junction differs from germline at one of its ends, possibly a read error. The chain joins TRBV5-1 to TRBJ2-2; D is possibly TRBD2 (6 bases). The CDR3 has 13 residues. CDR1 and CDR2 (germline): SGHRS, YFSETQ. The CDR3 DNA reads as TGCACCAGCTACGGAGGGGACACCGGGGAGCTGTTTTTT. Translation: CTSYGGDTGELFF.

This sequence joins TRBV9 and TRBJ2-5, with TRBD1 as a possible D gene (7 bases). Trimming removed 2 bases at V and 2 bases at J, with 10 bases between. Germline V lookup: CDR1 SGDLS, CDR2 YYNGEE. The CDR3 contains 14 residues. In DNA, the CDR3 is TGTGCCAGCAGCGTCCAGGGGGGTCAAGAGACCCAGTACTTC. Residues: CASSVQGGQETQYF. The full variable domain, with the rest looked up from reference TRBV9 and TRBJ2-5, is DSGVTQTPKHLITATGQRVTLRCSPRSGDLSVYWYQQSLDQGLQFLIQYYNGEERAKGNILERFSAQQFPDLHSELNLSSLELGDSALYFCASSVQGGQETQYFGPGTRLLVL.

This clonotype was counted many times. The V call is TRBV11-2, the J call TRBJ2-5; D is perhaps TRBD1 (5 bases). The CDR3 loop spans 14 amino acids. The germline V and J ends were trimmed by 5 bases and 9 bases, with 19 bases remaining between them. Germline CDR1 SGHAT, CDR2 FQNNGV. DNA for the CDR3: TGTGCCAGCAGCCTCCCCAGGGCCTTCGGAGCCCAGTACTTC. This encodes CASSLPRAFGAQYF.

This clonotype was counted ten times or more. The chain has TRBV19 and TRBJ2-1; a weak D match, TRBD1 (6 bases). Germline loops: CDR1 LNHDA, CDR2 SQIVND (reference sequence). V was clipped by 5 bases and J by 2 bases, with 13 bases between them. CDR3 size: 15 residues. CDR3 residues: CASSFTGLPYNEQFF. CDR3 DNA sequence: TGTGCCAGTAGTTTCACAGGGTTACCCTACAATGAGCAGTTCTTC.

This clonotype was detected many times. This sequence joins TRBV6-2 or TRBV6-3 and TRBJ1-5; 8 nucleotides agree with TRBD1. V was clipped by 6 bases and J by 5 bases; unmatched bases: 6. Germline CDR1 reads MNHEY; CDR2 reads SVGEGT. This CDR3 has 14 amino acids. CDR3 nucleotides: TGTGCCAGCAGATGGGACAGGTTCCATCAGCCCCAGCATTTT. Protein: CASRWDRFHQPQHF.

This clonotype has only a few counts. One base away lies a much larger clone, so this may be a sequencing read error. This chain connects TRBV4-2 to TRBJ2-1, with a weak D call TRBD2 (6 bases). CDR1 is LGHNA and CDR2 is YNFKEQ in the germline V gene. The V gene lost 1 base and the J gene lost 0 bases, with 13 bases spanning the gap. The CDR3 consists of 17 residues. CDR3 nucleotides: TGTGCCAGCAGCCAAGTCGGCGGGATAGGCTCCTACAATGAGCAGTTCTTC. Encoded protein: CASSQVGGIGSYNEQFF.

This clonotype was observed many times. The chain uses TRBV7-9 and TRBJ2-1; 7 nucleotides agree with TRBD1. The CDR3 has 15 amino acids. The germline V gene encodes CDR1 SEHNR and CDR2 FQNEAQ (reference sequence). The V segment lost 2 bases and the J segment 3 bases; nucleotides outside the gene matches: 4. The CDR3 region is CASSLIAGGYNEQFF. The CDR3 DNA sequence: TGTGCCAGCAGCTTAATCGCAGGGGGCTACAATGAGCAGTTCTTC.

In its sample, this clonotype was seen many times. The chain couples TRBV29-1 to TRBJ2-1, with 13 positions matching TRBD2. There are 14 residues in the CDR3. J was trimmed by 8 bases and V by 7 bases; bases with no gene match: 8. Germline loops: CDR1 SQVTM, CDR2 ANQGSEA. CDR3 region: CSGGTSGDRDEQFF. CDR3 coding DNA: TGCAGCGGGGGGACTAGCGGGGATAGGGATGAGCAGTTCTTC.

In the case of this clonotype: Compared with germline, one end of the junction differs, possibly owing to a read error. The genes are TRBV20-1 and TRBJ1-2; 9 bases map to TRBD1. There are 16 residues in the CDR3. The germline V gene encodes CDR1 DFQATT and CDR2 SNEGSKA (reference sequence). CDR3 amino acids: CSAREGQGIRSGGYIF. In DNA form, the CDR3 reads TGCAGTGCTAGGGAAGGACAGGGGATAAGATCTGGCGGCTACATCTTC.

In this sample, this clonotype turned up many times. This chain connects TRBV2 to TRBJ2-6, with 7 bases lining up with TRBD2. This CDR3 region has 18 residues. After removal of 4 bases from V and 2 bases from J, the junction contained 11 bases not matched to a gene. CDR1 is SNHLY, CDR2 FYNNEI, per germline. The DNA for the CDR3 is TGTGCCAGCAGTGTTTCGATGGGGGGAGGGACTGGGGCCAACGTCCTGACTTTC. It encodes CASSVSMGGGTGANVLTF. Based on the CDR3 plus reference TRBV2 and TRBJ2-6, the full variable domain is EPEVTQTPSHQVTQMGQEVILRCVPISNHLYFYWYRQILGQKVEFLVSFYNNEISEKSEIFDDQFSVERPDGSNFTLKIRSTKLEDSAMYFCASSVSMGGGTGANVLTFGAGSRLTVL.